This TCR beta chain was sequenced during a study of CD8 T cells in Susac syndrome. After extraction with the RNeasy kit, roughly 0.5 to 1 ug of the RNA was reverse transcribed using random hexamers. TCRdb ran MiXCR on the immunoSEQ multiplex PCR reads and lists one entry per CDR3 protein. The sample shows some 140,000 distinct CDR3 sequences, 95% of them seen only once. CDR1 and CDR2 (germline): GTSNPN, SVGIG (reference sequence). CDR3 length: 11 amino acids. Trimming removed 5 bases from V and 9 bases from J, with 13 bases in between. The chain combines TRBV30 with TRBJ1-1, with D hard to call. Sequencing used CD8+ T cells from PBMCs. This TCR derives from a human donor with Susac syndrome. CDR3 in amino acids: CAWESKGKAFF. CDR3 DNA: TGTGCCTGGGAGTCAAAGGGAAAAGCTTTCTTT.